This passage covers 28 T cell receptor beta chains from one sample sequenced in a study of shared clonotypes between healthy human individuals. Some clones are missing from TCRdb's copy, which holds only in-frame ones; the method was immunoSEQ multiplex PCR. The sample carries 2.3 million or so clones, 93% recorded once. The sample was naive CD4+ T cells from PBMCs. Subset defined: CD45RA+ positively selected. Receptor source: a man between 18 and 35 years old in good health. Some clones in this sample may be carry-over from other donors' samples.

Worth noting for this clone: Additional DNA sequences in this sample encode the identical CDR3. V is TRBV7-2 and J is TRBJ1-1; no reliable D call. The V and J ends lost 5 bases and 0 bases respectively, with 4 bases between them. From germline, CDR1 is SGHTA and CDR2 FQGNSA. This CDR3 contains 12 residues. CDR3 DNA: TGTGCCAGCAGCCAAATGAACACTGAAGCTTTCTTT. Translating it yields CASSQMNTEAFF.

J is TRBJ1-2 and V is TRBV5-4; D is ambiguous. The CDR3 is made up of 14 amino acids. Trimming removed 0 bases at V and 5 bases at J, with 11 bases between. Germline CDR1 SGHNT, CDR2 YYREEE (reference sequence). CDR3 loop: CASSLAGEGYGYTF. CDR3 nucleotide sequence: TGTGCCAGCAGCTTGGCTGGGGAAGGGTATGGCTACACCTTC.

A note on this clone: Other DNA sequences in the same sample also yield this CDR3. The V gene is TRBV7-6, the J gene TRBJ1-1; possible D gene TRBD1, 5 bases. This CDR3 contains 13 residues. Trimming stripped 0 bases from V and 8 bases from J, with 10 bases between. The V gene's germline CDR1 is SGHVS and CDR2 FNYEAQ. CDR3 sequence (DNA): TGTGCCAGCAGCTTAGCGAGGGGCACAGAAGCTTTCTTT. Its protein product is CASSLARGTEAFF.

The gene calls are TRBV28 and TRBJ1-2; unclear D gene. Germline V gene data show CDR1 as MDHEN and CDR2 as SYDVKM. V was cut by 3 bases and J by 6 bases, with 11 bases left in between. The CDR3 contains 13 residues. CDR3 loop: CASSFVNEDGYTF. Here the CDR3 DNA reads TGTGCCAGCAGTTTTGTCAACGAAGATGGCTACACCTTC.

Here the CDR3 reads CASSPGPSRYEQYF. The CDR3 coding sequence is TGTGCCAGCAGCCCCGGGCCCAGCAGGTACGAGCAGTACTTC. The chain is built from TRBV7-2 and TRBJ2-7, with D unresolved. The V and J ends lost 5 bases and 4 bases respectively, with 15 bases between them. Germline CDR1 SGHTA, CDR2 FQGNSA. The CDR3 loop spans 14 amino acids.

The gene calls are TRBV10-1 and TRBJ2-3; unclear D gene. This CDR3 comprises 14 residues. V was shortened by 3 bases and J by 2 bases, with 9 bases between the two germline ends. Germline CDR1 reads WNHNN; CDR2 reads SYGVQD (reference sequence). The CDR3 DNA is TGCGCCAGCAGTGATTTTTCGGTCACAGATACGCAGTATTTT. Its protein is CASSDFSVTDTQYF.

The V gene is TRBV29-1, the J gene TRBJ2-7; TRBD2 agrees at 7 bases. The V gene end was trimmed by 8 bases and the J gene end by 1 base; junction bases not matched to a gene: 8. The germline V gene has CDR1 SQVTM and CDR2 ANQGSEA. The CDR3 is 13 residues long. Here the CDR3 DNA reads TGCAGCTCAATACCTAGCGGATCCTACGAGCAGTACTTC. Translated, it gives CSSIPSGSYEQYF.

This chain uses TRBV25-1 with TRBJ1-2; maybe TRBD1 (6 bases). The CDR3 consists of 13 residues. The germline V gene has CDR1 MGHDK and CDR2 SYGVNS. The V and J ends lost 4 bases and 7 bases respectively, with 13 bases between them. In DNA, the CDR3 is TGTGCCAGCAGTGGCTCAGGGGTGCGTGGCTACACCTTC. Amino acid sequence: CASSGSGVRGYTF.

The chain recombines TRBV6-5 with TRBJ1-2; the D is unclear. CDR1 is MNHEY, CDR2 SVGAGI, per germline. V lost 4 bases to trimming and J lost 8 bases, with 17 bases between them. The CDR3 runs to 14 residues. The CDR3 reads CASSSPAVSGGYTF. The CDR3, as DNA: TGTGCCAGCAGTTCCCCTGCGGTTTCGGGGGGCTACACCTTC.

As DNA, the CDR3 is TGTGCCAGGGTTGAGGGGCACGAGCAGTACTTC. This sequence encodes CARVEGHEQYF. This sequence joins TRBV6-8 and TRBJ2-7; possibly TRBD1 or TRBD2 for D (5 bases each). Germline V gene data show CDR1 as MNHGY and CDR2 as SAAAGT. The CDR3 consists of 11 residues. V was trimmed by 9 bases and J by 5 bases, leaving 11 bases between them.

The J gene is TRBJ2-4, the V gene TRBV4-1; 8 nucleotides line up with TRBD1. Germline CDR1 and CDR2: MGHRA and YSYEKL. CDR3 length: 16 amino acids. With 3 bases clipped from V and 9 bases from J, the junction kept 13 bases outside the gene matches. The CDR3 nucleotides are TGCGCCAGCAGCCAGGAAGCCGGGACAGGCCTGGCCATTCAGTACTTC. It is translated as CASSQEAGTGLAIQYF.

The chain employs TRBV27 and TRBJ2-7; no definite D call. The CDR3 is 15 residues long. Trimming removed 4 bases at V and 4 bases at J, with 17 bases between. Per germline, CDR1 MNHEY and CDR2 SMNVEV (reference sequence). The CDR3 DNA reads TGTGCCAGCAGTTGGAGACCCACGTCGCGTTACGAGCAGTACTTC. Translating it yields CASSWRPTSRYEQYF.

CDR3 nucleotides: TGTGCCAGCAGTTCTAGACTAGCGGGTATCTCCTACGAGCAGTACTTC. Amino acids: CASSSRLAGISYEQYF. This chain uses TRBV6-5 with TRBJ2-7, with TRBD2 matching 10 bases. Germline V CDR1 and CDR2: MNHEY, SVGAGI. The CDR3 consists of 16 residues. Unmatched junction bases numbered 6, after V lost 4 bases and J lost 0 bases.

Written as DNA, the CDR3 is TGTGCCAGCAGTCGGACGGCGAGCTCCTACGAGCAGTACTTC. This encodes CASSRTASSYEQYF. This chain uses TRBV6-5 with TRBJ2-7; D ambiguous. V dropped 5 bases and J dropped 0 bases, with 11 bases sitting between them. The CDR3 contains 14 residues. Germline values: CDR1 MNHEY, CDR2 SVGAGI.

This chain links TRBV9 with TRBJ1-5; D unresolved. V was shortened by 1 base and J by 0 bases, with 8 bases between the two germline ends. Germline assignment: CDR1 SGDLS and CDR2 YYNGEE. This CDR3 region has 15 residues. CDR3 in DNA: TGTGCCAGCAGCGTAAGTGGATATAGCAATCAGCCCCAGCATTTT. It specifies CASSVSGYSNQPQHF.

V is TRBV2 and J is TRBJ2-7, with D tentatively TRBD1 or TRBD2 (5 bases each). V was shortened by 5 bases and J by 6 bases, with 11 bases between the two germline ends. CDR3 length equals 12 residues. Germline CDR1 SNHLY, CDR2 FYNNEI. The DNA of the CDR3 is TGTGCCAGCAGTCCGGGACCCGGCGAGCAGTACTTC. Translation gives CASSPGPGEQYF.

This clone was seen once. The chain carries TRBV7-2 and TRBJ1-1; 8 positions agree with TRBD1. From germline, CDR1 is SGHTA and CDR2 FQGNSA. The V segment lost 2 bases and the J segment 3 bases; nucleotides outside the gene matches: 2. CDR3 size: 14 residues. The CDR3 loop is CASSLQTGDTEAFF. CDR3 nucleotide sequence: TGTGCCAGCAGCTTACAGACAGGGGACACTGAAGCTTTCTTT.

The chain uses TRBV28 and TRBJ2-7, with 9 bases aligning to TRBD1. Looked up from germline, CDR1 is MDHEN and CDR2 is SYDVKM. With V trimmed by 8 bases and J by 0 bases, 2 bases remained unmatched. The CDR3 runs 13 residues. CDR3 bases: TGTGCCAGCTTGGGACAGGGCTCCTACGAGCAGTACTTC. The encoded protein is CASLGQGSYEQYF.

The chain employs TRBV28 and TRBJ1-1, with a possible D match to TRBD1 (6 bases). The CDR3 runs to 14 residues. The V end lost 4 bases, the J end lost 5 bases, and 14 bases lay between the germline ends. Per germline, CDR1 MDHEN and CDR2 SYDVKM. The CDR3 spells CASSSPGGRTEAFF. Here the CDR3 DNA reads TGTGCCAGCAGTTCCCCGGGGGGGCGGACTGAAGCTTTCTTT.

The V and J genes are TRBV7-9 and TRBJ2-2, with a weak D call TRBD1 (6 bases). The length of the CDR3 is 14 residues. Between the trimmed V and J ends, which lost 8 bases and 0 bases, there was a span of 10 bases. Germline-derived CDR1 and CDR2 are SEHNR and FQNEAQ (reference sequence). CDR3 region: CASGDTPNTGELFF. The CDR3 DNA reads TGTGCCAGCGGGGACACACCGAACACCGGGGAGCTGTTTTTT.

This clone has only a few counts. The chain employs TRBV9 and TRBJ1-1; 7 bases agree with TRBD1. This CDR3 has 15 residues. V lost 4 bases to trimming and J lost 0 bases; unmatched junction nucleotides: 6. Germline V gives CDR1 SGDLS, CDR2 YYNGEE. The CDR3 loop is CASSTGVFMNTEAFF. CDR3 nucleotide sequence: TGTGCCAGCAGCACAGGGGTTTTCATGAACACTGAAGCTTTCTTT.

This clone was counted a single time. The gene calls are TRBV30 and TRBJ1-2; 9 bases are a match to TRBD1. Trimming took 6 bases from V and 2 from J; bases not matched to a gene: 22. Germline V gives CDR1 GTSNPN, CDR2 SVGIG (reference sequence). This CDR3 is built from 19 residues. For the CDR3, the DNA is TGTGCCTGTCAATTGGCCGGGACAGGGAACAACCACCCAAACTATGGCTACACCTTC. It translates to CACQLAGTGNNHPNYGYTF.

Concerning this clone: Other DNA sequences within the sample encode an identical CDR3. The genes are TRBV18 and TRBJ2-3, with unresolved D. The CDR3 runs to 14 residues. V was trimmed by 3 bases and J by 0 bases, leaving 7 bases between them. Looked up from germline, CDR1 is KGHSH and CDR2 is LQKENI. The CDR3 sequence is CASSPAPSTDTQYF. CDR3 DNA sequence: TGTGCCAGCTCACCGGCGCCGAGCACAGATACGCAGTATTTT.

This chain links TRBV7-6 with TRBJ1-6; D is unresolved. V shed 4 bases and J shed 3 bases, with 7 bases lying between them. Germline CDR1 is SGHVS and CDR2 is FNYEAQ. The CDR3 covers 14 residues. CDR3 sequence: CASSYDLYNSPLHF. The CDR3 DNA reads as TGTGCCAGCAGCTACGACCTCTATAATTCACCCCTCCACTTT.

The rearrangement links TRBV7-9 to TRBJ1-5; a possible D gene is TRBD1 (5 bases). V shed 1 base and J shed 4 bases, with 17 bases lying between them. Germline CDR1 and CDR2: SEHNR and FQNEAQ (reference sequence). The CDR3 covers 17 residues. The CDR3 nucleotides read TGTGCCAGCAGCTTAGGATCCTTCAGGGATGCGAATCAGCCCCAGCATTTT. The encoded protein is CASSLGSFRDANQPQHF. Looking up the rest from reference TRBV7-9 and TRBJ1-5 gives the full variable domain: DTGVSQNPRHKITKRGQNVTFRCDPISEHNRLYWYRQTLGQGPEFLTYFQNEAQLEKSRLLSDRFSAERPKGSFSTLEIQRTEQGDSAMYLCASSLGSFRDANQPQHFGDGTRLSIL.

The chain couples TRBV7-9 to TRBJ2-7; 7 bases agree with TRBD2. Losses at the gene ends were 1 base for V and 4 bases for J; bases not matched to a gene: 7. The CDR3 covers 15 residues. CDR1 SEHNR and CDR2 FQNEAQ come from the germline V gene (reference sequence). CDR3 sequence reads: CASSLVRGSQYEQYF. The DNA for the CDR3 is TGTGCCAGCAGCTTAGTTCGCGGGAGTCAATACGAGCAGTACTTC.

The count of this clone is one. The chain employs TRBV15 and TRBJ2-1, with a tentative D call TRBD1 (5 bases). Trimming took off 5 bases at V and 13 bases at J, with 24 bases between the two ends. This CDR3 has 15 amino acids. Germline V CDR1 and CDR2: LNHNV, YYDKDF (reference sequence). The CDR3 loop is CATSRMAGNGKAQFF. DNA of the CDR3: TGTGCCACCAGCCGTATGGCAGGGAATGGTAAAGCACAGTTCTTC.

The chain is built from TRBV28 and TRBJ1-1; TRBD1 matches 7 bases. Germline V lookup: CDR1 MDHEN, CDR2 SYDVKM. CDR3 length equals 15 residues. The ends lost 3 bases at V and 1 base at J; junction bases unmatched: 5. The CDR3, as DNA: TGTGCCAGCAGTTTTGGGACAGTTGCGAACACTGAAGCTTTCTTT. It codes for CASSFGTVANTEAFF.